Listed below are T cell receptor beta chains from one sample, sequenced in a study of T cells in Graves' hyperthyroidism and ophthalmopathy. MiXCR, applied by TCRdb to the multiplex PCR reads, yields one record per CDR3 protein. Counted here are approximately 560,000 distinct CDR3 sequences, approximately 44% occurring once; the ten biggest clones make up 6.5% to 9%. Sequencing was done on a sample of peripheral blood or thyroid tissue (not recorded which). The receptors come from a woman younger than 30 with Graves' hyperthyroidism. Each CDR3 is given with its conserved first and last residue. D genes are given only for firm matches. Clone size is stated in some rows and not others, as once, few, many or a class when expanded.

j_gene	abundance	d_gene	v_gene	len	CDR3nt	CDR3aa
TRBJ2-7	-	-	TRBV11-3	16	TGTGCCAGCAGCCACCTCCGACTAGGTCTGGGCTACGAGCAGTACTTC	CASSHLRLGLGYEQYF
TRBJ2-7	-	-	TRBV5-6	14	TGTGCCAGCAGTTACTCGTACACCTCCTACGAGCAGTACTTC	CASSYSYTSYEQYF
TRBJ1-4	-	-	TRBV29-1	13	TGCAGCGTTGGGGGAACCTTTGGTGAAAAACTGTTTTTT	CSVGGTFGEKLFF
TRBJ1-1	once	TRBD1	TRBV9	14	TGTGCCAGCAGCGGCGGGACAGGAGGACTTAGGGCTTTCTTT	CASSGGTGGLRAFF
TRBJ2-7	many	-	TRBV12-3/TRBV12-4	11	TGTGCCAGCAGGAGGACCTACGAGCAGTACTTC	CASRRTYEQYF
TRBJ2-5	-	-	TRBV7-2	13	TGTGCCAGCAGCGACTCGGGGGCGGAGACCCAGTACTTC	CASSDSGAETQYF
TRBJ1-1	-	-	TRBV15	14	TGTGCCACCAGCAGTCCCCAAGCAAGAACTGAAGCTTTCTTT	CATSSPQARTEAFF
TRBJ1-2	few	-	TRBV7-3	13	TGTGCCAGCAGCTTAAAGGGTGGAGATCGCTACACCTTC	CASSLKGGDRYTF
TRBJ1-5	-	-	TRBV10-3	14	TGTGCCACAAACGGGGCGTTGGGCAATCAGCCCCAGCAATTT	CATNGALGNQPQQF
TRBJ2-7	many	TRBD1	TRBV29-1	15	TGCAGCGTTGGATCGCGGGACAGGGGACGATACGAGCAGTACTTC	CSVGSRDRGRYEQYF
TRBJ2-2	many	TRBD2	TRBV9	15	TGTGCCAGCAGCGTGGATGGCGGGAGCGTCGAGGAGCTGTTTTTT	CASSVDGGSVEELFF
TRBJ2-2	few	-	TRBV25-1	14	TGTGCCAGCAGTGAATTACCGAACACCGGGGAGCTGTTTTTT	CASSELPNTGELFF
TRBJ2-5	few	TRBD2	TRBV20-1	16	TGCAGTGCTAGAGATCTACGGGGAGGGCCCGGCGAGACCCAGTACTTC	CSARDLRGGPGETQYF
TRBJ2-7	-	-	TRBV5-1	13	TGCGCCAGCGGCTTGATCCCCGACTACGAGCAGTACTTC	CASGLIPDYEQYF
TRBJ1-4	once	-	TRBV15	13	TGTGCCACCAGCGGGGGAAGTTGGGAAAAACTGTTTTTT	CATSGGSWEKLFF
TRBJ2-7	-	-	TRBV29-1	13	TGCAGCGTCTCCCCGGGACAAACCTACGAGCAGTACTTC	CSVSPGQTYEQYF
TRBJ2-7	-	-	TRBV7-2	16	TGTGCCAGCAGCCTAAGGTGGACTGGTAGCTCCTACGAGCAGTACTTC	CASSLRWTGSSYEQYF
TRBJ1-5	few	-	TRBV6-5	15	TGTGCCAGCAGAAGAAGGGGTGTGGGCAATCAGCCCCAGCATTTT	CASRRRGVGNQPQHF
TRBJ2-7	many	-	TRBV29-1	12	TGCAGCATGGGGGCGGGAGACTACGAGCAGTACTTC	CSMGAGDYEQYF
TRBJ1-5	-	TRBD1	TRBV12-3/TRBV12-4	14	TGCGCCAGCAGTGGCCGGGACAGAACCACGTCCCAGCATTTT	CASSGRDRTTSQHF
TRBJ2-5	-	TRBD2	TRBV19	13	TGTGCCAGTGAAGATAGCGGGAGTGAGACCCAGTATTTC	CASEDSGSETQYF
TRBJ2-6	-	-	TRBV29-1	13	TGCAGCGTCGCCCCGACAGGAGCCAACGTCCTGACTTTC	CSVAPTGANVLTF
TRBJ1-5	-	-	TRBV20-1	15	TGCAGTGCTAGATCCAGAGGGGGAGAGAATCAGCCCCAGCATTTT	CSARSRGGENQPQHF
TRBJ2-7	-	TRBD1	TRBV2	14	TGTGCCAGCAGAACCGGGACAGGGCTCAACGAGCAGTACTTC	CASRTGTGLNEQYF
TRBJ1-1	few	-	TRBV12-3/TRBV12-4	14	TGTGCCAGCAGCTCGCGGGAGGGCTACACTGAAGCTTTCTTT	CASSSREGYTEAFF
TRBJ2-7	few	TRBD2	TRBV20-1	15	TGCAGTGCTACGGCCGGGACTAGCGGGGTCTACGAGCAGTACTTC	CSATAGTSGVYEQYF
TRBJ1-1	many	TRBD1	TRBV7-2	15	TGTGCCAGCCGTTTGGAGACAGGGGGCCACACTGAAGCTTTCTTT	CASRLETGGHTEAFF
TRBJ2-5	-	-	TRBV19	12	TGTGCCAGTAGTGCAGCAACCAAATCCCAGTACTTC	CASSAATKSQYF
TRBJ1-2	-	TRBD1	TRBV25-1	16	TGTGCCAGCAGCTCCGGGACAGAGCTTGGGGGATATGGCTACACCTTC	CASSSGTELGGYGYTF
TRBJ2-5	-	TRBD1	TRBV7-8	16	TGTGCCAGCAGCAGCGGACAGGGGCCCTACCAAGAGACCCAGTACTTC	CASSSGQGPYQETQYF
TRBJ2-7	-	TRBD2	TRBV29-1	14	TGCAGCGTAGAACTAGCGGACGCGGGAGAGGAGCAGTACTTC	CSVELADAGEEQYF
TRBJ2-7	few	-	TRBV7-3	10	TGTGCCAGCAGGGATTACGAGCAGTACTTC	CASRDYEQYF
TRBJ1-1	few	-	TRBV7-9	16	TGTGCCAGCAGCTTACCGAAGGGGAGCAAGAACACTGAAGCTTTCTTT	CASSLPKGSKNTEAFF
TRBJ2-7	few	TRBD2	TRBV2	14	TGTGCCAGCACCCTGACTAGCGGGAGGTACGAGCAGTACTTC	CASTLTSGRYEQYF
TRBJ2-7	many	-	TRBV10-1	12	TGCGCCAGCAGCGGAGGGGCCTACGAGCAGTACTTC	CASSGGAYEQYF
TRBJ2-2	few	TRBD2	TRBV7-9	13	TGTGCCAGTAGAGCGGGAAACACCGGGGAGCTGTTTTTT	CASRAGNTGELFF
TRBJ1-5	-	-	TRBV2	16	TGTGCCAGCAAAGCAGTGACAGGAGGTGGCAATCAGCCCCAGCATTTT	CASKAVTGGGNQPQHF
TRBJ1-2	-	-	TRBV29-1	13	TGCAGCCAGAGGGACGTCGCTAACTATGGCTACACCTTC	CSQRDVANYGYTF
TRBJ1-5	-	-	TRBV2	13	TGTTCCTGCAGGTGGTCCACAAATCAGCCCCAGCATTTT	CSCRWSTNQPQHF
TRBJ1-1	-	-	TRBV7-6	12	TGTGCCAGCACCCCGGAAGGGGGTATTGCTTTCTTT	CASTPEGGIAFF
TRBJ2-3	-	-	TRBV20-1	16	TGCAGTGCTAGAGGTGGACCGGGAAATCCCACAGATACGCAGTATTTT	CSARGGPGNPTDTQYF
TRBJ2-7	few	TRBD1	TRBV19	14	TGTGCCAGTAGTATAAGGGACAGTCCCTACGAGCAGTACTTC	CASSIRDSPYEQYF
TRBJ1-5	many	-	TRBV7-9	12	TGTGCCAGCAGCTTAGACAGTCAGCCCCAGCATTTT	CASSLDSQPQHF
TRBJ1-2	-	-	TRBV5-1	14	TGCGCCAGCTCTTCAGGGATTGCTAACTATGGCTACACCTTC	CASSSGIANYGYTF